Given below is one T cell receptor beta chain in context. Its antigen is as yet unknown. Every bit of the isolated RNA underwent reverse transcription, so sequencing read expressed TCRB transcripts. The method was immunoSEQ multiplex PCR; TCRdb's version includes in-frame clones alone and lacks a portion of them. The sample has about 640,000 clones, roughly 12% seen once. The source of the sample is a study of beta chain features in type 1 diabetes. Study-wide results and limits: Highly expressing activated T cells could be over-counted with a cDNA template. A greater similarity of naive, central memory and Treg TCRB repertoires was seen among patients than among healthy donors. Shorter TCRB CDR3s, moderately but significantly so, were found in Type 1 diabetes patients in all four CD4+ subsets. Patients and controls would share equally any PCR tilt toward shorter templates. At VDJ recombination sites, type 1 diabetes patients had fewer insertions and more deleted nucleotides.

V lost 5 bases, J lost 0 bases, and 10 bases lay in between. This CDR3 contains 15 residues. Looked up from germline, CDR1 is LNHDA and CDR2 is SQIVND (reference sequence). Input material: naive CD4+ T cells from blood. The sequence came from a man aged 25-40 years with type 1 diabetes. The chain employs TRBV19 and TRBJ2-2, with unresolved D. CDR3 nucleotides: TGTGCCAGTAGTTACCCTCCGCCGAACACCGGGGAGCTGTTTTTT. Translating it yields CASSYPPPNTGELFF.